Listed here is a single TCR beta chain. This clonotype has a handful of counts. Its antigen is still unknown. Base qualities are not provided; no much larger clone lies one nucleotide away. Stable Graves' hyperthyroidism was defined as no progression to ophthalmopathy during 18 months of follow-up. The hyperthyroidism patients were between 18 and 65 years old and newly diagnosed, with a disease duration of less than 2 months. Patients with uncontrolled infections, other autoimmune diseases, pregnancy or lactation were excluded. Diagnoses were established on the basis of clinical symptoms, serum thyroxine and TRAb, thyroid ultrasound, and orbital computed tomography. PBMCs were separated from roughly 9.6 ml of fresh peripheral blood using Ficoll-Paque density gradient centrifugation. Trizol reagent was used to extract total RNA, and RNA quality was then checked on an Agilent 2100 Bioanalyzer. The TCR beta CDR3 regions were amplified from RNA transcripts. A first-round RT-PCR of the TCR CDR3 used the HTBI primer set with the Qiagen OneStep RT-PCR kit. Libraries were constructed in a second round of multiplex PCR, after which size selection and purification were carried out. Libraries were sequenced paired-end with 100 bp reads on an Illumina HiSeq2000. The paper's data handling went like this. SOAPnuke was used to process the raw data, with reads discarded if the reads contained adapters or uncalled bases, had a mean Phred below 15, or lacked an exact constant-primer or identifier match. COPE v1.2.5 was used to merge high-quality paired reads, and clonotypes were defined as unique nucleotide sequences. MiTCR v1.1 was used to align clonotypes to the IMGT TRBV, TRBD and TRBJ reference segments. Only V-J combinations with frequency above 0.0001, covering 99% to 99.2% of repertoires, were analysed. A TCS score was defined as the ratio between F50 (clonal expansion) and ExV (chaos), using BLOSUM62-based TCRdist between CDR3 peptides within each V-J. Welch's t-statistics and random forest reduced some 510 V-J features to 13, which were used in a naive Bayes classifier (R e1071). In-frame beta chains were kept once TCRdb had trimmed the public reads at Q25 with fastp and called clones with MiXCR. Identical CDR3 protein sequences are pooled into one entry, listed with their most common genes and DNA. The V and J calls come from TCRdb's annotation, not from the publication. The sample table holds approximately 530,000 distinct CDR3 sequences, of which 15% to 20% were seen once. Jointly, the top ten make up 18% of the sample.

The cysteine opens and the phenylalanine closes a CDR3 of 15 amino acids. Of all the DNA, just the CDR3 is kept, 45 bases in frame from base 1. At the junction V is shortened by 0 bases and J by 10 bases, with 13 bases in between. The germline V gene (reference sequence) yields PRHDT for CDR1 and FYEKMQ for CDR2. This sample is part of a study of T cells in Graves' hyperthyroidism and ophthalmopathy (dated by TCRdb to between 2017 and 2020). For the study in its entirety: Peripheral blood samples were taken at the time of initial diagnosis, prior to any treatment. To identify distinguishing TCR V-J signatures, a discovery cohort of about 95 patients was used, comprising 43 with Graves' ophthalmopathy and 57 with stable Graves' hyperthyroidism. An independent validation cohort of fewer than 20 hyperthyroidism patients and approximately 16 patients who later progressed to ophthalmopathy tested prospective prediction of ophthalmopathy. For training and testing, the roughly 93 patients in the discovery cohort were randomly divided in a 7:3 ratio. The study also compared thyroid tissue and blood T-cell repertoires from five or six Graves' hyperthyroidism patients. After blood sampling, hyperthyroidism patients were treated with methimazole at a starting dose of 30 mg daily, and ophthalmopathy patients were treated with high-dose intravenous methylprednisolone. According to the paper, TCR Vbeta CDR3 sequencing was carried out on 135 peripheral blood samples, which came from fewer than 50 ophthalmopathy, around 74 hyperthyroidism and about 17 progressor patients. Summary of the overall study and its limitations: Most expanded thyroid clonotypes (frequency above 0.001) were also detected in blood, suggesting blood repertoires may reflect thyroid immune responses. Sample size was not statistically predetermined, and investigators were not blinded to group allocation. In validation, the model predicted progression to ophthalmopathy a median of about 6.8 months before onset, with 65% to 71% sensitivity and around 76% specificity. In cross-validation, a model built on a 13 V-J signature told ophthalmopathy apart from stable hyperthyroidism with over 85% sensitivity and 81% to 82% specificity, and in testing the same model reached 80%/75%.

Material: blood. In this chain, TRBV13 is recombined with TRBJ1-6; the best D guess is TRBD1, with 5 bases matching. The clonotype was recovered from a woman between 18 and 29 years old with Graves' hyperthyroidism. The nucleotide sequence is TGTGCCAGCAGCTTAGGGAGGGTCGAGGGGTCACCCCTCCACTTT. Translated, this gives CASSLGRVEGSPLHF.